One and the same sample provided the 5 T cell receptor beta chains below, sequenced in a study of cytomegalovirus exposure and HLA in healthy donors. The PCR contained 60 Vbeta and 13 Jbeta primers. Profiling relied on immunoSEQ multiplex PCR, and the TCRdb table lists in-frame clones only, not all of them. The table shows over 50,000 clones, with 70% to 90% occurring only once. Source material: PBMCs. The receptors were sampled from a man younger than 45 in good health and CMV-seropositive.

The chain uses TRBV7-9 and TRBJ2-1, with D hard to call. V lost 1 base to trimming and J lost 8 bases, with 12 bases between them. Germline values: CDR1 SEHNR, CDR2 FQNEAQ (reference sequence). The CDR3 is made up of 14 amino acids. CDR3 nucleotide sequence: TGTGCCAGCAGCTTAGTGTATCTAGGCCATGAGCAGTTCTTC. Protein sequence: CASSLVYLGHEQFF.

In this sample, this clone turned up once. The chain links TRBV25-1 to TRBJ2-4; D might be TRBD1 (6 bases). The CDR3 sequence is 12 residues long. Looked up from germline, CDR1 is MGHDK and CDR2 is SYGVNS. The germline V and J ends were trimmed by 6 bases and 6 bases, with 9 bases remaining between them. CDR3 region: CASRDSSNIQYF. The CDR3 coding sequence is TGTGCCAGCAGGGACAGCTCAAACATTCAGTACTTC. The whole variable domain, filled in from reference TRBV25-1 and TRBJ2-4, reads EADIYQTPRYLVIGTGKKITLECSQTMGHDKMYWYQQDPGMELHLIHYSYGVNSTEKGDLSSESTVSRIRTEHFPLTLESARPSHTSQYLCASRDSSNIQYFGAGTRLSVL.

Only one count was recorded for this clone. The same CDR3 also results from other DNA sequences found in this sample. The V and J genes are TRBV7-8 and TRBJ2-3; 10 bases fit TRBD2. The CDR3 contains 17 residues. Germline trimming cut 0 bases from V and 5 bases from J; bases unmatched to any gene: 8. Germline V gene data show CDR1 as SGHVS and CDR2 as FQNEAQ. This CDR3 reads CASSLARSSGRGDTQYF. CDR3 DNA: TGTGCCAGCAGCTTAGCGAGGTCTAGCGGGAGAGGAGATACGCAGTATTTT. Full variable domain (remainder filled in from reference TRBV7-8 and TRBJ2-3): GAGVSQSPRYKVAKRGQDVALRCDPISGHVSLFWYQQALGQGPEFLTYFQNEAQLDKSGLPSDRFFAERPEGSVSTLKIQRTQQEDSAVYLCASSLARSSGRGDTQYFGPGTRLTVL.

The J gene is TRBJ2-7, the V gene TRBV7-8; TRBD1 matches 9 bases. The germline CDR1 and CDR2 sequences are SGHVS and FQNEAQ. CDR3 length: 14 amino acids. The junction had 7 bases not matched to a gene; V was cut back by 4 bases and J by 6 bases. This CDR3 reads CASSSGTGSLEQYF. The CDR3 DNA is TGTGCCAGCAGCTCCGGGACAGGGTCTCTCGAGCAGTACTTC.

The chain combines TRBV5-1 with TRBJ1-1; D is possibly TRBD1 (6 bases). Germline CDR1 and CDR2: SGHRS and YFSETQ. The ends were cut back, 3 bases at V and 4 bases at J, with 13 bases in the middle. This CDR3 has 14 amino acids. This CDR3 is CASSSTGTGTEAFF. The CDR3 nucleotides are TGCGCCAGCAGCTCTACAGGGACGGGCACTGAAGCTTTCTTT. Drawing the rest from reference TRBV5-1 and TRBJ1-1, the complete variable domain is KAGVTQTPRYLIKTRGQQVTLSCSPISGHRSVSWYQQTPGQGLQFLFEYFSETQRNKGNFPGRFSGRQFSNSRSEMNVSTLELGDSALYLCASSSTGTGTEAFFGQGTRLTVV.